This is a list of T cell receptor beta chains from one sample in a study of regulatory T cells in long-lasting Graves disease. TCRdb called the multiplex PCR reads again in MiXCR, with one record for every CDR3 protein. The sample has hundreds of thousands of distinct CDR3 sequences, 16% seen once; the top ten hold more than 15%. The data were also submitted as part of a second study, on T cells in Graves' hyperthyroidism and ophthalmopathy.

This specimen consisted of peripheral blood mononuclear cells (PBMCs), obtained at new diagnosis, from a patient treated with antithyroid drugs. The receptor set was obtained from a woman aged 30 to 39 with Graves disease. Each CDR3 is given with its conserved first and last residue. D genes are given only for firm matches. Size tells how often a clone was seen (once, few, many) or the class of an expanded clone, and some rows leave it out.

V,D,J,size,CDR3,DNA
TRBV6-2/TRBV6-3,-,TRBJ1-4,few,CASSRGGYNEKLFF,TGTGCCAGCAGCCGTGGAGGTTATAATGAAAAACTGTTTTTT
TRBV20-1,TRBD1,TRBJ1-1,many,CSARVGLRGGTEAFF,TGCAGTGCTAGAGTCGGCCTCAGGGGGGGCACTGAAGCTTTCTTT
TRBV24-1,-,TRBJ2-1,-,CATSDYLDSRNEQFF,TGTGCCACCAGTGATTACCTGGACAGTCGGAATGAGCAGTTCTTC
TRBV28,TRBD1,TRBJ2-1,many,CASSHADRETDNEQFF,TGTGCCAGCAGCCATGCCGACAGGGAAACGGACAATGAGCAGTTCTTC
TRBV11-2,TRBD2,TRBJ2-3,many,CASSMLAGTSTDTQYF,TGTGCCAGCAGCATGCTAGCGGGGACTAGCACAGATACGCAGTATTTT
TRBV19,-,TRBJ1-1,-,CASSIDPGANTEAFF,TGTGCCAGTAGTATAGATCCAGGGGCCAACACTGAAGCTTTCTTT
TRBV2,-,TRBJ2-1,many,CASSDLRGLAGYEQFF,TGTGCCAGCAGTGACCTGCGGGGCCTGGCGGGGTATGAGCAGTTCTTC
TRBV18,-,TRBJ1-1,-,CASFPEEGYTEAFF,TGTGCCAGCTTTCCTGAGGAGGGATACACTGAAGCTTTCTTT
TRBV24-1,-,TRBJ1-6,once,CATSASSGQGFHF,TGTGCCACCAGTGCCTCCAGTGGGCAGGGGTTCCACTTT
TRBV28,-,TRBJ1-1,many,CASTTATEAFF,TGTGCCAGCACGACAGCCACTGAAGCTTTCTTT
TRBV7-2,-,TRBJ2-6,many,CASSLAGSGANVLTF,TGTGCCAGCAGCTTAGCGGGGTCTGGGGCCAACGTCCTGACTTTC
TRBV6-9,TRBD1,TRBJ2-1,few,CASSYGQEYNEQFF,TGTGCCAGCAGTTACGGACAGGAGTACAATGAGCAGTTCTTC
TRBV5-4,TRBD2,TRBJ2-7,-,CASSLSGLAGDYF,TGTGCCAGCAGCTTGTCAGGACTAGCGGGAGATTACTTC
TRBV7-2,TRBD2,TRBJ2-3,many,CASSSRRGLAGGVDTQYF,TGTGCCAGCAGCTCCCGACGCGGGCTAGCGGGAGGGGTAGATACGCAGTATTTT
TRBV27,TRBD2,TRBJ2-7,few,CASSLGTSGSSEQYF,TGTGCCAGCAGTTTAGGGACTAGCGGGAGTTCCGAGCAGTACTTC
TRBV7-3,TRBD1,TRBJ2-3,many,CASSPVGTVTDTQYF,TGTGCCAGCAGCCCGGTCGGGACAGTCACAGATACGCAGTATTTT
TRBV30,TRBD2,TRBJ2-1,-,CAWRRAGAPYNEQFF,TGTGCCTGGAGAAGAGCGGGAGCCCCCTACAATGAGCAGTTCTTC
TRBV20-1,TRBD2,TRBJ2-3,few,CSASTLGTSPPDTQYF,TGCAGTGCCAGTACCCTCGGGACTAGTCCCCCAGATACGCAGTATTTT
TRBV19,-,TRBJ2-7,few,CASRRHGLTYEQYF,TGTGCCAGTAGGAGACACGGGTTAACCTACGAGCAGTACTTC
TRBV3-1,TRBD1,TRBJ1-6,-,CASRLRGGRGLESPLHF,TGTGCCAGCAGGCTGAGGGGTGGCAGGGGGCTTGAGTCACCCCTCCACTTT
TRBV5-4,-,TRBJ2-1,few,CASSLGQSPRDEQFF,TGTGCCAGCAGCTTGGGACAGTCCCCCCGTGATGAGCAGTTCTTC
TRBV5-1,TRBD1,TRBJ2-7,-,CASSVQSGTGTNEQYF,TGCGCCAGCAGCGTACAATCCGGGACAGGGACCAACGAGCAGTACTTC
TRBV2,-,TRBJ2-1,many,CASSEGFVGRGSYNEQFF,TGTGCCAGCAGTGAAGGATTTGTTGGCAGGGGATCCTACAATGAGCAGTTCTTC
TRBV28,-,TRBJ1-2,many,CASSLLGKGIWGYTF,TGTGCCAGCAGTTTACTGGGCAAGGGGATTTGGGGCTACACCTTC
TRBV3-1,-,TRBJ1-3,few,CASSQGLTGNTIYF,TGTGCCAGCAGCCAGGGACTTACTGGAAACACCATATATTTT
TRBV2,-,TRBJ2-7,many,CASRSDKSYEQYF,TGTGCCAGCAGATCAGACAAATCCTACGAGCAGTACTTC
TRBV20-1,TRBD2,TRBJ2-5,-,CSARGGAGGGETQYF,TGCAGTGCTAGAGGGGGGGCGGGAGGTGGGGAGACCCAGTACTTC